The 9 T cell receptor beta chains presented below share a single source sample, sequenced in a study of blood T cell repertoires in COVID-19. The protocol was immunoSEQ multiplex PCR, while the TCRdb copy is restricted to in-frame clones and leaves out a portion. This table holds about 170,000 clones, roughly 85% found once. Specimen: PBMCs or T cells enriched from blood (not recorded which). The receptors come from a woman in her sixties or seventies in a cohort exposed to, infected with or recovered from COVID-19 (not recorded which).

This clone was seen a few times. J is TRBJ2-5 and V is TRBV11-2; D remains unclear. Per the germline V gene, CDR1 is SGHAT and CDR2 is FQNNGV. V was pared by 4 bases and J by 5 bases, with 11 bases between. The CDR3 is 13 residues long. The CDR3 sequence: CASSYSLGETQYF. The CDR3 DNA sequence: TGTGCCAGCAGCTACTCCCTGGGCGAGACCCAGTACTTC.

This clone was detected only a few times. V is TRBV6-5 and J is TRBJ2-1; perhaps TRBD1 as D (5 bases). CDR3 length: 13 amino acids. Trimming shortened V by 7 bases and J by 10 bases, and 17 bases separated the two germline ends. Germline V gives CDR1 MNHEY, CDR2 SVGAGI. DNA for the CDR3: TGTGCCAGCATGGTCACAGGTGGATGGGAGCAGTTCTTC. This codes for CASMVTGGWEQFF.

The genes are TRBV18 and TRBJ2-3; 8 nucleotides match TRBD1. V shed 3 bases and J 10 bases; nucleotides not matched to a gene: 3. This CDR3 region has 12 residues. The germline gives CDR1 KGHSH, CDR2 LQKENI. The CDR3 DNA sequence: TGTGCCAGCTCACCTGGACAGGGACCGCAGTATTTT. It is translated as CASSPGQGPQYF.

The table lists this clone with a count of one. The chain employs TRBV7-9 and TRBJ1-5; the match to TRBD1 covers 8 bases. The CDR3 runs to 14 residues. V shed 3 bases and J 2 bases; nucleotides not matched to a gene: 0. Germline V gene lookup returns CDR1 SEHNR and CDR2 FQNEAQ (reference sequence). The CDR3, as DNA: TGTGCCAGCAGCTTGACAGGGGGCAATCAGCCCCAGCATTTT. It encodes CASSLTGGNQPQHF.

For the CDR3, the DNA is TGTGCCAGCAGCCACCGACAAGGCGGCTACACCTTC. This gives the protein CASSHRQGGYTF. This rearrangement joins TRBV3-1 (or the pseudogene TRBV3-2) to TRBJ1-2; no firm D call. CDR1 and CDR2 (germline): LGHDT, YNNKEL (reference sequence). The V gene lost 3 bases and the J gene lost 8 bases, with 10 bases spanning the gap. The CDR3 is 12 amino acids.

The chain links TRBV28 to TRBJ2-3; 12 positions match TRBD2. V lost 3 bases, J lost 15 bases, and 7 bases stayed unmatched. CDR1 and CDR2 (germline): MDHEN, SYDVKM. CDR3 size: 13 residues. CDR3 region: CASSFTGLAGIYF. CDR3 nucleotides: TGTGCCAGCAGTTTTACCGGACTAGCGGGAATCTATTTT.

The CDR3 coding sequence is TGTGCCAGCAGTTACCGAGGAGCAAGCAATCAGCCCCAGCATTTT. Protein product: CASSYRGASNQPQHF. V gene TRBV6-5 combines with J gene TRBJ1-5; D remains ambiguous. The CDR3 covers 15 residues. Trimming took off 2 bases at V and 1 base at J, with 9 bases between the two ends. In germline, CDR1 is MNHEY, CDR2 SVGAGI.

This clone showed up just once. The chain recombines TRBV28 with TRBJ2-1, with 13 positions matching TRBD2. Trimming removed 4 bases from V and 1 base from J; junction bases left unmatched: 4. The germline V gene encodes CDR1 MDHEN and CDR2 SYDVKM. The CDR3 spans 17 residues. The CDR3 sequence: CASSSTSGRVSYNEQFF. DNA for the CDR3: TGTGCCAGCAGTTCTACTAGCGGGAGGGTGTCCTACAATGAGCAGTTCTTC.

This chain links TRBV5-4 with TRBJ2-1; D call uncertain. This CDR3 spans 14 amino acids. V shed 2 bases and J shed 3 bases, with 9 bases lying between them. Germline values: CDR1 SGHNT, CDR2 YYREEE (reference sequence). Written as DNA, the CDR3 is TGTGCCAGCAGCTTACTGTCCGTCTACAATGAGCAGTTCTTC. It codes for CASSLLSVYNEQFF.